This T cell receptor beta chain was recovered during a study of cytomegalovirus exposure and HLA in healthy donors (TCRdb year 2017). Regarding the study in general: An earlier analysis of approximately 600 of the donors reported about 290 Gb of sequence data and around 110 million unique TCR beta sequences from some 180 million T cells. An early release covering 550 to 650 HLA-typed donors comprised 300 to 350 gigabases of sequencing data and some 79 million unique TCR sequences. Of the approximately 400 genotyped donors, about 80% fell in the genetic ancestry cluster associated with self-reported Caucasian donors. The study was designed to test whether signatures of past pathogen exposure could be identified by cataloging public T cell receptors. Using immunosequencing, the study profiled T cell repertoires from approximately 700 subjects and related those repertoires to cytomegalovirus serostatus. In addition to the first cohort of 650 to 750 subjects, a separate validation cohort of 120 different subjects was used. To predict cytomegalovirus infection status, the study brought together high-throughput TCR immunosequencing, statistical association of individual TCRs with disease status, and machine learning. A later analysis re-analyzed previously published TCR beta repertoires from 660 or so donors and added high-resolution HLA genotyping to study TCR occurrence patterns. Rather than drawing on any new phenotypic data, the later analysis identified candidate immune exposures from TCR beta sequences and the way those sequences occurred across donors. To decide whether each TCR beta V gene segment behaved as functional or pseudogenic, an earlier analysis of several hundred of the donors relied on high-throughput TCR beta sequencing. Alongside the repertoire data, information on donor age, sex, ethnicity and CMV serostatus was compiled. In a later genetic analysis, genome-wide SNP genotypes for about 55% of the roughly 670 donors were used, and that subset was treated as a discovery cohort. All discovery cohort repertoires had been generated on a single sequencing platform. HLA typing covered class I and class II loci at four-digit resolution. Typing coverage differed by locus: A, B, C, DRB1 and DQB1 were typed in roughly 629-640 donors, DQA1 in about 500, DPA1 in some 570, and DPB1 in roughly 470. Roughly five DR-DQ haplotypes were treated as single units for association and clustering because of strong linkage in the cohort. Among several hundred genotyped donors of the cohort, an average of about 240,000 unique TCR beta nucleotide sequences was sequenced per donor, of which about 19% were non-productive. The study at large found these results: The authors suggested that the approach could potentially be generalized to other disease states and immunological phenotypes. In a later analysis, HLA-associated TCR beta chains showed more clonal expansion and lower generation probabilities than non-associated chains that were equally common. While some public TCRs were present in many individuals, most TCR sequences turned up only very rarely across donors. For the cohort, immune exposure information was limited to CMV serostatus. The cohort was sequenced for TCR beta chains only, and without alpha or paired-chain data the features that could be detected were limited. A later analysis associated roughly 17,000 TCR beta sequences with specific HLA alleles at a false discovery rate of 0.05. Some IMGT-functional V segments, including TRBV6-2 and TRBV6-3, could not be distinguished by the 87-base-pair reads and were therefore excluded. A further reported finding was that TCR beta sequences accurately predicted the HLA-A and HLA-B alleles for most subjects in the first cohort. Because counts were too low, roughly 16 rarely observed V segments, including chromosome 9 orphons, were left out of the earlier analysis of 587 of the donors. Because HLA typing was unavailable for some donors at each locus, only the typed subset was used in association tests. When HLA alleles, especially DR and DQ, strongly co-occurred, TCR associations were difficult to assign to individual alleles. A later genetic analysis associated a missense DCLRE1C variant with V-gene and J-gene trimming of TCR beta chains, and an independent cohort replicated the association. In a later analysis, several top co-occurrence clusters were reported to appear linked to parvovirus B19, influenza, CMV and Epstein-Barr virus. In a later analysis, the rate of TCR association differed among HLA loci, with DRB1 alleles having the most associated TCRs and HLA-C alleles having the fewest. In a later genetic analysis, fewer N-insertions in productive TCRs were reported among donors in an Asian-associated ancestry cluster than the roughly 700-donor mean. A few of the identified cytomegalovirus-associated TCR beta chains were confirmed in vitro to be specific for cytomegalovirus antigens. An earlier analysis of around 600 of the donors showed that most TCR beta V segments appeared in productive rearrangements either about 87% or about 30% of the time, which broadly matched IMGT annotations. The classifier was reported to diagnose cytomegalovirus status with high specificity and sensitivity in both the original and validation cohorts. The study gave a list of 150 to 200 TCR beta chains associated with cytomegalovirus. Most CMV-associated TCR beta chains appeared to be HLA-restricted in a later analysis, and the HLA associations seemed to be driven largely by CMV exposure. A group of highly shared sequence variants was considered likely to be a technical artifact of the sequencing pipeline. Sequencing depth was assumed to be roughly uniform across donors in the presence/absence analyses, though that assumption may not hold. Linkage disequilibrium might explain the correlated functional status among segregating V segments, but an unknown experimental factor could not be ruled out.

In total, over 600 healthy bone marrow donors made up the cohort. All cohort members were sampled while nominally healthy, although unrecorded immune exposures were likely present. The donor was CMV seronegative and was included in the group of several hundred seronegative cohort members. A peripheral blood sample was collected from each donor, and TCR beta sequencing was performed on peripheral blood mononuclear cells. Genomic DNA extraction from the blood cell samples was performed with the Qiagen DNeasy Blood Extraction Kit. CDR1 and CDR2, looked up from the germline V gene (reference sequence), are SSHAT and FNYEAQ. The cysteine opens and the phenylalanine closes a CDR3 of 18 amino acids. The CDR3 DNA has 54 bases and is translated from base 1. Worth noting for this clone: The clone's antigen remains unknown. The junction does not match germline at one end; this may be a read error.

Library prep was done by the immunoSEQ multiplex PCR assay. For the multiplex PCR, a mixture combining 60 forward primers for TCR Vbeta segments and 13 reverse primers for TCR Jbeta segments was used. A multiplex PCR assay on genomic DNA amplified the CDR3 region of rearranged TCR beta genes. Amplified TCR beta libraries were sequenced as 87-base-pair reads on the Illumina HiSeq System. As for how the authors treated the data: In a later analysis, some 80 million unique TCR beta chains were counted across the 500 to 700 repertoires, and roughly 10 million of these chains were shared by at least two donors. Raw reads were error-corrected and collapsed into unique sequences with a nearest-neighbor algorithm that merged closely related sequences to remove PCR and sequencing errors. V, D and J gene segments were assigned by aligning CDR3 sequences to IMGT reference sequences. For a sequence to be retained, at least a six-nucleotide match to both a V gene segment and a J gene segment was required. A rearrangement counted as productive if the CDR3 had no stop codons and remained in frame with V and J, and every other rearrangement counted as non-productive. CDR3 was defined according to IMGT convention as the region running from the second conserved V-encoded cysteine to the conserved J-encoded phenylalanine. The earlier analysis of about 610 of the donors excluded sequences that lacked an unambiguous match to a single V gene segment. In an earlier analysis of several hundred of the donors, V segments were called functional above 56.7% productive rearrangements and were called segregating when the between-donor standard deviation exceeded 5%. A statistical classification framework was developed to diagnose cytomegalovirus status using the catalog of TCR beta chain sequences. A later analysis assigned V and J genes by comparing TCR nucleotide sequences with IMGT/GENE-DB human TR gene sequences. In a later analysis, CDR3 sequences and most-parsimonious VDJ recombination scenarios were assigned using the TCRdist pipeline. In a later analysis, each TCR beta chain was defined by its CDR3 amino acid sequence together with its V-gene family, and reads lacking a unique V-gene family were excluded. As a way to deal with suspected cross-contamination and a sequencing artifact, a later analysis dropped approximately 590 nucleotide sequences that were highly shared and had low generation probability. For each public chain, a later analysis derived a clonal expansion index from normalized ranks of inferred template counts within each repertoire. In a later analysis, generation probabilities were computed using a VDJ recombination model fitted to out-of-frame rearrangements, and the results were checked against IGoR. In a later analysis, hypergeometric tests were used to score TCR-TCR, TCR-HLA and TCR-CMV co-occurrence, with a repertoire-size bias correction applied to TCR pairs. False discovery rates were estimated in a later analysis by permuting HLA or CMV assignments 20 times. In a later analysis, co-occurring TCRs were grouped using DBSCAN, with TCRdist sequence similarity added in when clustering inside HLA-allele-positive subsets. For co-occurrence clustering, repertoires with fewer than 30,000 or more than 120,000 public chains were excluded, along with several repertoires with anomalous nucleotide sharing. As stored in TCRdb, this immuneACCESS dataset retains in-frame rearrangements with V and J assigned. A fraction of the clones does not appear; measured against another copy, unresolved V genes explain less than half of the discrepancy, and the remainder lacks a known reason. V, J and clone size derive from that table, while D and trimming were established from the DNA sequence. This sample lists about 85,000 clones; around two thirds were detected once. The top ten hold around 4.2% of the sample.

Sequencing was performed on PBMCs. This chain is built from TRBV7-7 and TRBJ2-4, with the D call perhaps TRBD1 or TRBD2, as 5 bases match in each case. The receptor was isolated from a man aged 30 to 45 in good health and CMV-seronegative. The DNA sequence follows: TGTGCTAGCAGCTTAGCGAACCTACAGGTGACGACCAAAAACATTCAGTACTTC. This codes for CASSLANLQVTTKNIQYF.